Listed below are T cell receptor beta chains from one sample, sequenced in a study of PD-1 blockade in classical Hodgkin lymphoma. Assay used: immunoSEQ multiplex PCR; TCRdb lists only in-frame clones, some missing. Among more than 25,000 clones listed, roughly 90% were seen once. The sample was CD4+ T cells from blood. These receptors were taken from a human donor with classical Hodgkin lymphoma. The CDR3 runs from the conserved cysteine through the conserved F or W. D genes are given only for firm matches.

>TRBJ2-2|.|TRBV19
CASIARTNTGELFF
>TRBJ2-7|TRBD1|TRBV6-1
CASSTSPTGVYEQYF
>TRBJ2-1|TRBD2|TRBV6-1
CASGTSGRYNEQFF
>TRBJ2-1|.|TRBV7-9
CASSYGTRSYNEQFF
>TRBJ2-4|.|TRBV7-2
CASSLYPSGLGNIQYF
>TRBJ1-4|TRBD1|TRBV7-9
CASSVMGQGEEKLFF
>TRBJ2-3|TRBD2|TRBV5-1
CASSLGLAGGPGTDTQYF
>TRBJ2-7|.|TRBV5-6
CASSLQHNYEQYF
>TRBJ2-3|.|TRBV4-1
CASSIRVARTDTQYF
>TRBJ1-5|.|TRBV30
CAWREEPNQPQHF
>TRBJ2-4|.|TRBV15
CATSRDYQGNIQYF
>TRBJ2-2|.|TRBV6-5
CATSKNTGELFF
>TRBJ2-7|TRBD2|TRBV5-5
CASSFGTSGSWYEQYF